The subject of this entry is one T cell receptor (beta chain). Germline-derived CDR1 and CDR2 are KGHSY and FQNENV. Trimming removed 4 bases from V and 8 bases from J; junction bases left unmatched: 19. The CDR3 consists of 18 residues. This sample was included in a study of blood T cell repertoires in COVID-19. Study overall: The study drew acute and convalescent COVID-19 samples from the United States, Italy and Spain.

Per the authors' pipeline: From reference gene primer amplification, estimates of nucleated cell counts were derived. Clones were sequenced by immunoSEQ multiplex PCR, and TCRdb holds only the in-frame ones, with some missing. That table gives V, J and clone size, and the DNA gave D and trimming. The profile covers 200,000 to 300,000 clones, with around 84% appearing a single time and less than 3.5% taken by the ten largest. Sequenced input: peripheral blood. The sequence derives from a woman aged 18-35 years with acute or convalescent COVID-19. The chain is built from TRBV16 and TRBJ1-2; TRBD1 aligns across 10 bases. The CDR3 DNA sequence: TGTGCCAGCAGCCTAACAAATTCCCCGGGACAGGGGTGGGAAGGCTACACCTTC. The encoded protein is CASSLTNSPGQGWEGYTF.